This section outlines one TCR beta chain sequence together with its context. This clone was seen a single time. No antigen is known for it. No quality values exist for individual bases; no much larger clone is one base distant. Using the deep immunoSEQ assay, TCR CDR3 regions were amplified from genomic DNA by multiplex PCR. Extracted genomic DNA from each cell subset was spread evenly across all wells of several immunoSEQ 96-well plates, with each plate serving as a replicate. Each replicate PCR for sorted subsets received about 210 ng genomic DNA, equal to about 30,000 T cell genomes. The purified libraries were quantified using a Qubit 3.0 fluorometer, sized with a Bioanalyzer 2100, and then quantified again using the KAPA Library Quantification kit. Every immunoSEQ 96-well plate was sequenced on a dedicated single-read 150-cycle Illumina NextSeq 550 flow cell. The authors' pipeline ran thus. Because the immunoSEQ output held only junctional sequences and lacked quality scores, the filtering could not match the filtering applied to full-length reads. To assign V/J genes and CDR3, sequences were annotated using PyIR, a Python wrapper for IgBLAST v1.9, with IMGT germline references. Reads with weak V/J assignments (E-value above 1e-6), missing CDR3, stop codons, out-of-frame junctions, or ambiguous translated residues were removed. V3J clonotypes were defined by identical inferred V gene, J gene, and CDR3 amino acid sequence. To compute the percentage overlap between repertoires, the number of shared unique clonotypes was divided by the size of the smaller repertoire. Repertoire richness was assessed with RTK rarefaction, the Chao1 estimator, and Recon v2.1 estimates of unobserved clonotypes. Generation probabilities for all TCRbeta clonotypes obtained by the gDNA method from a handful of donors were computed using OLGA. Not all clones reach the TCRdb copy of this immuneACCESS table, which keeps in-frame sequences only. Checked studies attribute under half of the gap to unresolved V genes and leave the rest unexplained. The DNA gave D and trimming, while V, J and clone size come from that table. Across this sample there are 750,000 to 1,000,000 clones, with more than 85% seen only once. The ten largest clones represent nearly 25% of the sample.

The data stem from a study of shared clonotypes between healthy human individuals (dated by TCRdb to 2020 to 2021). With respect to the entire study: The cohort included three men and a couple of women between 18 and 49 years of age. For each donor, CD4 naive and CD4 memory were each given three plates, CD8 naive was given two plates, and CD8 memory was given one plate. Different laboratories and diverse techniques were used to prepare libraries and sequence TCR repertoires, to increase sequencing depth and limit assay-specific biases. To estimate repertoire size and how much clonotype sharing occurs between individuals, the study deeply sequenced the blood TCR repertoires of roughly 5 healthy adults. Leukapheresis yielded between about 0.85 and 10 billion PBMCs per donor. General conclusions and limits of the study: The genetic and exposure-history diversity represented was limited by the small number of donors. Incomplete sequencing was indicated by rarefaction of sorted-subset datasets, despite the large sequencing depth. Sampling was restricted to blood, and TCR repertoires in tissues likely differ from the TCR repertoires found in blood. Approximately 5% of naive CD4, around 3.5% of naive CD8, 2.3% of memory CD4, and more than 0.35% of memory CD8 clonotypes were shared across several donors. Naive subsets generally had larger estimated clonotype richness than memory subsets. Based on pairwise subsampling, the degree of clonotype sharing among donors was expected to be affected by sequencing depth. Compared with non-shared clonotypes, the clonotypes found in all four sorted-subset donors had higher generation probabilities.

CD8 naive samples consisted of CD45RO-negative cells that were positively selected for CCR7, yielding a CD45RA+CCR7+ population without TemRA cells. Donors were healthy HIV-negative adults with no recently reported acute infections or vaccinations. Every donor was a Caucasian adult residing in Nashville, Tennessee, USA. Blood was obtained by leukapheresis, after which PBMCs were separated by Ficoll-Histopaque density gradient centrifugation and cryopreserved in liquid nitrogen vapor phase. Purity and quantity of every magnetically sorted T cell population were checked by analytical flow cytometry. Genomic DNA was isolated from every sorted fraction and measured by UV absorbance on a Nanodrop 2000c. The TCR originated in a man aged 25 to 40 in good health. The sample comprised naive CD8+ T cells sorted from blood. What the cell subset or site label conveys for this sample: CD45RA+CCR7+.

The CDR3 region has the sequence CASSVTGGLNIQYF. The DNA sequence follows: TGTGCCAGCAGCGTTACAGGGGGCTTGAACATTCAGTACTTC. This chain is built from TRBV27 and TRBJ2-4; 9 bases in between match TRBD1. The germline V gene (reference sequence) gives CDR1 as MNHEY and CDR2 as SMNVEV. Taken from cysteine to phenylalanine, the CDR3 has 14 residues. Only the CDR3 region is kept as DNA, spanning 42 bases read in frame from base 1. V has 6 bases trimmed and J has 7 bases trimmed; junction bases matching no gene number 7.